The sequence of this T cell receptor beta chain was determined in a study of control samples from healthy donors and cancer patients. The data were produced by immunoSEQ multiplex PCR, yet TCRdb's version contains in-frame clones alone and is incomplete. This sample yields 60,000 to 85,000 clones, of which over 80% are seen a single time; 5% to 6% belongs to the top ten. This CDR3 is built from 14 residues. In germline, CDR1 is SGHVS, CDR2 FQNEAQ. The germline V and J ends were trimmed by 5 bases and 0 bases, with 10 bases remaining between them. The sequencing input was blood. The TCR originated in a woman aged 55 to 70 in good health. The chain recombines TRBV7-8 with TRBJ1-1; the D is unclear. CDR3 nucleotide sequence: TGTGCCAGCAGCGAGACACAGCTGAACACTGAAGCTTTCTTT. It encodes CASSETQLNTEAFF. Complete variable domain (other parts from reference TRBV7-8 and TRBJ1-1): GAGVSQSPRYKVAKRGQDVALRCDPISGHVSLFWYQQALGQGPEFLTYFQNEAQLDKSGLPSDRFFAERPEGSVSTLKIQRTQQEDSAVYLCASSETQLNTEAFFGQGTRLTVV.